The 12 T cell receptor beta chains presented below share a single source sample, sequenced in a study of human T cells and chemical hapten exposure (dated by TCRdb to about 2021). Preparation of the library involved RACE. The listed sequencing device is NextSeq 500. In-frame beta chains were kept once TCRdb had trimmed the public reads at Q25 with fastp and called clones with MiXCR. One record per CDR3 amino acid sequence lists the most common genes and DNA. The sample data list approximately 260,000 distinct CDR3 sequences, and 8.6% of these were observed just once. The ten largest clones capture 2% to 3% of the sample. The time point label, as the study defines it: pre-sensitization, week 0. Interpreted using the paper, the treatment or condition label stands for: therapeutic diphenylcyclopropenone sensitization with weekly scalp DPC. Here the sequenced sample was whole blood, taken in connection with sensitization to the hapten diphenylcyclopropenone (DPC). Every receptor here comes from a woman between 35 and 50 years old with alopecia areata. Some clones in this sample may be carry-over from other donors' samples.

Only a few counts were recorded for this clonotype. This chain links TRBV6-5 with TRBJ1-3; D remains ambiguous. V gave up 2 bases and J gave up 4 bases, with 18 bases separating them. CDR3 length: 17 residues. Germline CDR1 MNHEY, CDR2 SVGAGI. CDR3 protein: CASSYGFRRTGGNTIYF. DNA of the CDR3: TGTGCCAGCAGTTACGGTTTTAGACGGACCGGGGGAAACACCATATATTTT.

The CDR3 here is CASSKAPAGTSENTGELFF. As DNA, the CDR3 is TGTGCCAGCAGCAAAGCTCCGGCCGGGACTAGCGAAAACACCGGGGAGCTGTTTTTT. The rearrangement joins TRBV21-1 to TRBJ2-2; the table's D call of TRBD2 was not tested on the DNA. TRBV21-1 is tagged as a pseudogene. The CDR3 is 19 residues long.

The V call is TRBV29-1, the J call TRBJ2-7; 7 positions match TRBD1. The trim removed 6 bases at V and 0 bases at J, leaving 8 bases unmatched. The CDR3 spans 14 residues. Germline CDR1 is SQVTM and CDR2 is ANQGSEA. As DNA, the CDR3 is TGCAGCGTCCCAAGACAGGGCTTCTCCTACGAGCAGTACTTC. Translating gives CSVPRQGFSYEQYF.

This clonotype was seen more than once but under ten times. V is TRBV20-1 and J is TRBJ1-6; perhaps TRBD1 as D (5 bases). The length of the CDR3 is 14 residues. CDR1 DFQATT and CDR2 SNEGSKA come from the germline V gene (reference sequence). Trimming stripped 2 bases from V and 7 bases from J, with 12 bases between. This CDR3 is CSARLRTRNSPLHF. The CDR3 coding sequence is TGCAGTGCTAGACTCCGGACAAGGAATTCACCCCTCCACTTT.

This chain links TRBV28 with TRBJ2-1; D gene uncertain. This CDR3 has 12 residues. From germline, CDR1 is MDHEN and CDR2 SYDVKM. V was shortened by 2 bases and J by 10 bases, with 9 bases between the two germline ends. CDR3 sequence reads: CASSLQAREQFF. The DNA for the CDR3 is TGTGCCAGCAGTTTACAGGCCAGGGAGCAGTTCTTC.

This sequence joins TRBV6-6 and TRBJ2-2; no firm D call. The length of the CDR3 is 15 residues. Trimming stripped 4 bases from V and 2 bases from J, with 11 bases between. Looked up from germline, CDR1 is MNHNY and CDR2 is SVGAGI (reference sequence). DNA for the CDR3: TGTGCCAGCAGTTCCTACCGGGCCAACACCGGGGAGCTGTTTTTT. This encodes CASSSYRANTGELFF.

This sequence joins TRBV7-9 and TRBJ1-1; 9 bases line up with TRBD1. The CDR3 is 15 amino acids. CDR1 and CDR2 (germline): SEHNR, FQNEAQ (reference sequence). V shed 4 bases, J shed 4 bases, and the junction held 7 bases outside the gene matches. CDR3 protein: CASSWGTGTATEAFF. The CDR3 nucleotides read TGTGCCAGCAGCTGGGGGACAGGGACGGCCACTGAAGCTTTCTTT.

This clonotype was seen a few times. V is TRBV6-5 and J is TRBJ2-6; 11 bases agree with TRBD2. CDR1 and CDR2 (germline): MNHEY, SVGAGI. The V and J ends lost 6 bases and 0 bases, in that order; junction bases with no gene match: 4. The CDR3 is 17 residues long. The CDR3 region has the DNA TGTGCCAGCAGACGCACTAGCGGGAGCTCTGGGGCCAACGTCCTGACTTTC. Its translation is CASRRTSGSSGANVLTF.

V is TRBV7-6 and J is TRBJ2-2, with 9 bases matching TRBD2. The CDR3 has 17 amino acids. V gave up 4 bases and J gave up 5 bases; unmatched junction bases: 11. Germline-derived CDR1 and CDR2 are SGHVS and FNYEAQ. The CDR3 DNA follows: TGTGCCAGCAGCTCGTCCTTAGCGGGAGAAAGGACCGGGGAGCTGTTTTTT. Translation: CASSSSLAGERTGELFF.

This clonotype was detected a few times. V usage is TRBV29-1 and J usage is TRBJ2-5; TRBD2 matches at 10 bases. Germline V gene lookup returns CDR1 SQVTM and CDR2 ANQGSEA. The CDR3 is 13 residues long. The V segment lost 5 bases and the J segment 7 bases; nucleotides outside the gene matches: 7. The CDR3 DNA reads TGCAGCGTTAAGGCTAGCGGGAGTGCGACCCAGTACTTC. Translating it yields CSVKASGSATQYF.

This clonotype appeared a few times. V is TRBV7-2 and J is TRBJ2-2, with 10 bases matching TRBD2. With 1 base clipped from V and 1 base from J, the junction kept 6 bases outside the gene matches. Germline V gene sequence: CDR1 SGHTA, CDR2 FQGNSA. The CDR3 is made up of 18 amino acids. CDR3 region: CASSLEASGSMNTGELFF. The DNA of the CDR3 is TGTGCCAGCAGCTTAGAGGCTAGCGGGAGTATGAACACCGGGGAGCTGTTTTTT.

This clonotype was seen ten or more times. The chain is built from TRBV12-3 or TRBV12-4 and TRBJ2-5; 9 nucleotides agree with TRBD2. The CDR3 has 14 residues. The trim removed 6 bases at V and 2 bases at J, leaving 4 bases unmatched. The CDR3 is CASSGGRGQETQYF. DNA for the CDR3: TGTGCCAGCAGCGGCGGGAGGGGGCAAGAGACCCAGTACTTC.